This entry concerns a single TCR beta chain. The assay was immunoSEQ multiplex PCR, and TCRdb's table has in-frame clones only and misses some. Among 30,000 to 50,000 clones listed, around nine tenths were seen once. These data originate in a study of OX40 agonist ivuxolimab in advanced cancers. Study as a whole: Ivuxolimab, which patients received intravenously every 2 weeks, was dosed at 0.01 to 10 mg/kg.

V was clipped by 5 bases and J by 5 bases, with 17 bases between them. CDR1 SNHLY and CDR2 FYNNEI come from the germline V gene. This CDR3 spans 15 amino acids. The TCR originated in an adult with an advanced solid tumor such as melanoma, head and neck, liver or kidney cancer. The source was CD4+ or CD8+ T cells sorted from blood, collected in a trial of the OX40 agonist ivuxolimab. V gene TRBV2 combines with J gene TRBJ2-3; TRBD2 is a possible D gene (6 bases). The CDR3 loop reads CASSPRPLGGDTQYF. The CDR3 region has the DNA TGTGCCAGCAGTCCCCGGCCCCTGGGGGGAGATACGCAGTATTTT.